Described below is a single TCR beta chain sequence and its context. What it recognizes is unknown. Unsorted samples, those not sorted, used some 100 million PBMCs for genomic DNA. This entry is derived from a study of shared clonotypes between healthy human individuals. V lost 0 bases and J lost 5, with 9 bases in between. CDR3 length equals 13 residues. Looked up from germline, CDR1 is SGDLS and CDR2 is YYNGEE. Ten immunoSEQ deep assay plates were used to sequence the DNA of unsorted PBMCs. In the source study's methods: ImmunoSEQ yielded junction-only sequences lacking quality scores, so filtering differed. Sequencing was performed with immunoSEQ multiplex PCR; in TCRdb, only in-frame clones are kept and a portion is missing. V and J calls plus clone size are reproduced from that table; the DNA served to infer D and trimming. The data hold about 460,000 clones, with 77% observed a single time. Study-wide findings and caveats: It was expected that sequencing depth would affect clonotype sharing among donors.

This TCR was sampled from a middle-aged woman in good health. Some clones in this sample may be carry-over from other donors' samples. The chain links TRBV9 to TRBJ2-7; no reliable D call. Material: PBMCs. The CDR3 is CASSVAPEHEQYF. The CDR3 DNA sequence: TGTGCCAGCAGCGTAGCCCCTGAGCACGAGCAGTACTTC.